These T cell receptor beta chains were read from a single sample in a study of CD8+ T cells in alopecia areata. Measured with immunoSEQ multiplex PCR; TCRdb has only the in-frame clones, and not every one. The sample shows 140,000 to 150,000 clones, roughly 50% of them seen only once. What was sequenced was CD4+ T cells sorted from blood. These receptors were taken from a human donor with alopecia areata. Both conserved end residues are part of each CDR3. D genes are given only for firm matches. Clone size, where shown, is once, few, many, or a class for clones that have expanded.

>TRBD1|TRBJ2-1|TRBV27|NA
TGTGCCAGCAGTTTGCGGTGGCAGGGGGCGTACAATGAGCAGTTCTTC
CASSLRWQGAYNEQFF
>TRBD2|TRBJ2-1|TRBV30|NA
TGTGCCTGGAGCACATGGGGAGGGAACAATGAGCAGTTCTTC
CAWSTWGGNNEQFF
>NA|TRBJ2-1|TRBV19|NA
TGTGCCAGTAGTATCTGGGCAGGGATTTCGAATGAGCAGTTCTTC
CASSIWAGISNEQFF
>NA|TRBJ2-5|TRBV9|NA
TGTGCCAGCAGCCTCACCGCTGAGACCCAGTACTTC
CASSLTAETQYF
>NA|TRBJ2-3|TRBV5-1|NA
TGCGCCAGCAGCTTGGAGCAGACAGATACGCAGTATTTT
CASSLEQTDTQYF
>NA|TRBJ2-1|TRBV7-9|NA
TGTGCCAGCACCCAAGGGTTCTTC
CASTQGFF
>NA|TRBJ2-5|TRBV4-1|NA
TGCGCCAGCAGCCAAGATGGGGGCGCTCGTGGAGAGACCCAGTACTTC
CASSQDGGARGETQYF
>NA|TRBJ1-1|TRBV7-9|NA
TGTGCCAGCAGCTCAATTGAGGGACGGGCTAACACTGAAGCTTTCTTT
CASSSIEGRANTEAFF
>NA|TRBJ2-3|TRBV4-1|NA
TGCGCCAGCAGCCAAGATCCGGGAAGGACAGATACGCAGTATTTT
CASSQDPGRTDTQYF
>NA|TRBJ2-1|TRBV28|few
TGTGCCAGCAGTTTGAATTCCTACAATGAGCAGTTCTTC
CASSLNSYNEQFF
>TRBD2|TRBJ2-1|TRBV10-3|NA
TGTGCCATCAGTGACGGCGGGAGTGCCTACAATGAGCAGTTCTTC
CAISDGGSAYNEQFF
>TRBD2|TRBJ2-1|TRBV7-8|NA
TGTGCCAGCAGGCGCGGGAGGTGGGATGAGCAGTTCTTC
CASRRGRWDEQFF
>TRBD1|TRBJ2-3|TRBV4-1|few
TGCGCCAGCAGCCCGGGACAGGGGTTTCCAGATACGCAGTATTTT
CASSPGQGFPDTQYF
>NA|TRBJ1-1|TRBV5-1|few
TGCGCCAGCAGCTTGTGGGGGGCGGGTGAAGCTTTCTTT
CASSLWGAGEAFF
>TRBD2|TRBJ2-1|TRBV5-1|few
TGCGCCAGCAGTTACTCCGGGACTAGCGGGACCAATGAGCAGTTCTTC
CASSYSGTSGTNEQFF
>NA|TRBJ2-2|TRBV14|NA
TGTGCCAGCAGCCAAGATGCCTTCACCGGGGAGCTGTTTTTT
CASSQDAFTGELFF
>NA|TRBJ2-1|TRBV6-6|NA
TGTGCCAGCAGTTATGGGACGAATGAGCAGTTCTTC
CASSYGTNEQFF
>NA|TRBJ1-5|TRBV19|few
TGTGCCAGTAGCACCGGGGCCGCCGGGGGGAATCAGCCCCAGCATTTT
CASSTGAAGGNQPQHF
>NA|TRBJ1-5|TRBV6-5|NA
TGTGCCAGCAGTGTAAGTGCAGGGCATCAGCCCCAGCATTTT
CASSVSAGHQPQHF
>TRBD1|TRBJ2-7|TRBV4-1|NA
TGCGCCAGCAGCCAAGGGCCCCCGGGACAGACCTCCTACGAGCAGTACTTC
CASSQGPPGQTSYEQYF
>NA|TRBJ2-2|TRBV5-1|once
TGCGCCAGCAGCATGAGCGGAGTGAACACCGGGGAGCTGTTTTTT
CASSMSGVNTGELFF
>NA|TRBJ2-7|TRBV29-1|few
TGCAGCGTAGCAAGCGGTTCCTACGAGCAGTACTTC
CSVASGSYEQYF
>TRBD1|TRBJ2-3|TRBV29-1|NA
TGCAGCGTTGATGTCACAGGGGCATTAGATACGCAGTATTTT
CSVDVTGALDTQYF
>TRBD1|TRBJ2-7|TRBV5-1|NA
TGCGCCAGCACCGGACAGGGGTCCTACGAGCAGTACTTC
CASTGQGSYEQYF
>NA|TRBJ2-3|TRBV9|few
TGTGCCAGCAGCGTAGCCCCCATCGGGACAGATACGCAGTATTTT
CASSVAPIGTDTQYF
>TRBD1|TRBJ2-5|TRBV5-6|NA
TGTGCCAGCAGCCCCGCGGACAGGGATTTGGAGACCCAGTACTTC
CASSPADRDLETQYF
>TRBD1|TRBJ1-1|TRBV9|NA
TGTGCCAGCAGCGTAGTAGGACAGGGGGCGGACACTGAAGCTTTCTTT
CASSVVGQGADTEAFF
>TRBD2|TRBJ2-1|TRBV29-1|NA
TGCAGCGTGAATAGCGGGAGTATTCATGAGCAGTTCTTC
CSVNSGSIHEQFF
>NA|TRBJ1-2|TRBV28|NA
TGTGCCAGCAGCAGGGACGAACTCTATGGCTACACCTTC
CASSRDELYGYTF
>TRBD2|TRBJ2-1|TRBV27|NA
TGTGCCAGCAGTTTCACGTTAGCGGGCCGCAATGAGCAGTTCTTC
CASSFTLAGRNEQFF
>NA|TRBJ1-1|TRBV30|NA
TGTGCCTGGAGCCGGGAAGCTGAAGCTTTCTTT
CAWSREAEAFF
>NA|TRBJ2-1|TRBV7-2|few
TGTGCCAGCAGCTTACCCCTCAATGAGCAGTTCTTC
CASSLPLNEQFF
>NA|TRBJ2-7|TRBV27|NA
TGTGCCAGCAGTTCGACCCCGACTAGCTACGAGCAGTACTTC
CASSSTPTSYEQYF
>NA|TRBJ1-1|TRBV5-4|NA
TGTGCCAGCAGCTTGGAGACGAACACTGAAGCTTTCTTT
CASSLETNTEAFF
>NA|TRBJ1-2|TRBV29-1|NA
TGCAGCGATTCGAGAGAGAACTATGGCTACACCTTC
CSDSRENYGYTF
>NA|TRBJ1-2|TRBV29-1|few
TGCAGCGTTGAAGATCGGGGCCGTTTTGGCTACACCTTC
CSVEDRGRFGYTF
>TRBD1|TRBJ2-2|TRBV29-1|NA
TGCAGCGTTGACCGGGGACAGGGGAGGGGATTCACCGGGGAGCTGTTTTTT
CSVDRGQGRGFTGELFF
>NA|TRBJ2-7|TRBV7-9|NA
TGTGCCAGCAGCGTCGGGACATCACGCGAGCAGTACTTC
CASSVGTSREQYF
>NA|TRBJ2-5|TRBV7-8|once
TGTGCCAGCAGCCACCAACGGGCCCCCGTTCGGGAGACCCAGTACTTC
CASSHQRAPVRETQYF
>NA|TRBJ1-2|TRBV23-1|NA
TGCGCCAGCAGTCAATCGATCCGGGAGGGTGGCTACACCTTC
CASSQSIREGGYTF
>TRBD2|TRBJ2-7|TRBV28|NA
TGTGCCAGCGGACTAACTAGCGGGAGGGTGTACGAGCAGTACTTC
CASGLTSGRVYEQYF
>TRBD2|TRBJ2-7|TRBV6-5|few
TGTGCCAGCAGTTACTCCTTGGCGGGAGGGCCTTGGGAGCAGTACTTC
CASSYSLAGGPWEQYF